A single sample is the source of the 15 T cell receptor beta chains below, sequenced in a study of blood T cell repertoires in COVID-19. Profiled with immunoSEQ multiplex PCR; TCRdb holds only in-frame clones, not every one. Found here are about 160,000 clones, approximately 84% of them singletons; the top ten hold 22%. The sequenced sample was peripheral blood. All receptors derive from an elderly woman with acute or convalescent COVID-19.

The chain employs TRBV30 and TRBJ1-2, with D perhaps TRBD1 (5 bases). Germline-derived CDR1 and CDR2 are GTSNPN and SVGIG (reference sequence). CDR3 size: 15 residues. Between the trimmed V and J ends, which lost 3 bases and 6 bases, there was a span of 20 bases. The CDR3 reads CAWSPVGAGTDGYTF. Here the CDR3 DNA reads TGTGCCTGGAGCCCCGTTGGGGCAGGCACGGATGGCTACACCTTC. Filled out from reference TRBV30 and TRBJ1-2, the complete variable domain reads SQTIHQWPATLVQPVGSPLSLECTVEGTSNPNLYWYRQAAGRGLQLLFYSVGIGQISSEVPQNLSASRPQDRQFILSSKKLLLSDSGFYLCAWSPVGAGTDGYTFGSGTRLTVV.

The CDR3: CAISPGTSNYGYTF. The CDR3, as DNA: TGTGCCATCAGCCCCGGGACATCTAACTATGGCTACACCTTC. V usage is TRBV10-3 and J usage is TRBJ1-2, with D possibly matching TRBD1 (6 bases). V gave up 6 bases and J gave up 0 bases, with 11 bases separating them. Looked up from germline, CDR1 is ENHRY and CDR2 is SYGVKD. This CDR3 is 14 amino acids long.

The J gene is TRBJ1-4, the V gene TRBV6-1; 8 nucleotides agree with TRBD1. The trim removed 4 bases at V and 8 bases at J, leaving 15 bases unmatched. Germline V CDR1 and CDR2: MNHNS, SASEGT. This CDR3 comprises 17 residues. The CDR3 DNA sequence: TGTGCCAGCAGTGCGGTGTGGACAGGGCCCTTAGGAGAAAAACTGTTTTTT. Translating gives CASSAVWTGPLGEKLFF.

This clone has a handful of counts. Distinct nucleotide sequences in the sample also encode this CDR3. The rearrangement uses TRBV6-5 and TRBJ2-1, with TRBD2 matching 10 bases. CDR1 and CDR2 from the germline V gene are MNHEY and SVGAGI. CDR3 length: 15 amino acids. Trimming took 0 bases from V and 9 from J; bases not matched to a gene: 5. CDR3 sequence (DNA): TGTGCCAGCAGTTACTCCATAGCGGGAGGAGGTGAGCAGTTCTTC. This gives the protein CASSYSIAGGGEQFF.

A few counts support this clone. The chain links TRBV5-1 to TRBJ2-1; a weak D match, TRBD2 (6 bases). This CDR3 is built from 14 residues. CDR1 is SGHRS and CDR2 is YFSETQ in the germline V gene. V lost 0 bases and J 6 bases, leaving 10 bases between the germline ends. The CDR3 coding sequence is TGCGCCAGCAGCTTGGCCACTAGCAGCAATGAGCAGTTCTTC. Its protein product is CASSLATSSNEQFF.

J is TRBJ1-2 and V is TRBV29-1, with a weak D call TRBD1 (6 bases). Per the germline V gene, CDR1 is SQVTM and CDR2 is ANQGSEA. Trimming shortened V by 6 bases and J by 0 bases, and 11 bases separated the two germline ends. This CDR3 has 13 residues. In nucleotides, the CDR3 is TGCAGCGTCACAGGGCCAGCTAACTATGGCTACACCTTC. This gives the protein CSVTGPANYGYTF.

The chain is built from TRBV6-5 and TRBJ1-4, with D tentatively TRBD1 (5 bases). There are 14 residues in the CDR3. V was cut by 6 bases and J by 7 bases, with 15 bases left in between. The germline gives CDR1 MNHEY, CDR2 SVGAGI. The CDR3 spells CASRDNQPGEKLFF. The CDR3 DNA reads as TGTGCCAGCAGGGACAACCAACCAGGTGAAAAACTGTTTTTT.

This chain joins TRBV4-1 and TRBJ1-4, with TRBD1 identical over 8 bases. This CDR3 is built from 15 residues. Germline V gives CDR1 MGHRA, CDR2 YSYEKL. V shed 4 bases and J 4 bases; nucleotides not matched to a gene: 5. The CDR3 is CASSPTGGFNEKLFF. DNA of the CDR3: TGCGCCAGCAGCCCCACAGGGGGATTTAATGAAAAACTGTTTTTT.

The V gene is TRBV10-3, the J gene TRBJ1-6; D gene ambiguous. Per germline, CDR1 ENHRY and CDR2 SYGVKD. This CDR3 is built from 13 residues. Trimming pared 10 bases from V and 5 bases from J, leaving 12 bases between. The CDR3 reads CATGLPNNSPLHF. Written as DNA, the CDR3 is TGTGCCACCGGACTGCCCAATAATTCACCCCTCCACTTT.

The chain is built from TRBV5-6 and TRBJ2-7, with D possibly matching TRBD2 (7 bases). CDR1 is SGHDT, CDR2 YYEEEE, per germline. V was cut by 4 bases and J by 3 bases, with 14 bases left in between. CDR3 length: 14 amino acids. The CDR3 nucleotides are TGTGCCAGCAGCCAATGGGGGGGGCACTACGAGCAGTACTTC. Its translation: CASSQWGGHYEQYF.

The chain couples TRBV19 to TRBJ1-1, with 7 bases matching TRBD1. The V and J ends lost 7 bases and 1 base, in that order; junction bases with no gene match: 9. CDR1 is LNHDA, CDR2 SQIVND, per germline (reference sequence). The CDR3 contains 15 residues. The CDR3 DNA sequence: TGTGCCAGTACCTTATCGGGACAGAAGAACACTGAAGCTTTCTTT. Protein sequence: CASTLSGQKNTEAFF. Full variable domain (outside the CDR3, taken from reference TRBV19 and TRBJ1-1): DGGITQSPKYLFRKEGQNVTLSCEQNLNHDAMYWYRQDPGQGLRLIYYSQIVNDFQKGDIAEGYSVSREKKESFPLTVTSAQKNPTAFYLCASTLSGQKNTEAFFGQGTRLTVV.

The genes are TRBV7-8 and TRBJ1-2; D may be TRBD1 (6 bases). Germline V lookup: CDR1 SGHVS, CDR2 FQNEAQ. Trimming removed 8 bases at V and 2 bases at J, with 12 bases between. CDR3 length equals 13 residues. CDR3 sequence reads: CASSPGENYGYTF. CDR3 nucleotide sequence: TGTGCCAGCTCGCCAGGGGAGAACTATGGCTACACCTTC.

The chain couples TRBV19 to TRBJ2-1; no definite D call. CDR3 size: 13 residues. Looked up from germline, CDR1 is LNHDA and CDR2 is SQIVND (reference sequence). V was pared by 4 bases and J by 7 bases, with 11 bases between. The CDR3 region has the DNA TGTGCCAGTAGTAATGGCTACGGGAATGAGCAGTTCTTC. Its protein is CASSNGYGNEQFF.

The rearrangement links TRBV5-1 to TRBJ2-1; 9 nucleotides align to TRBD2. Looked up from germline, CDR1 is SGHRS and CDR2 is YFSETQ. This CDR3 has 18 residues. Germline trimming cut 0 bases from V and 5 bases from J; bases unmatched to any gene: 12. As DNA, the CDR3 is TGCGCCAGCAGCTTGGCCACGGCTAGCGGGACCCACCACAATGAGCAGTTCTTC. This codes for CASSLATASGTHHNEQFF.

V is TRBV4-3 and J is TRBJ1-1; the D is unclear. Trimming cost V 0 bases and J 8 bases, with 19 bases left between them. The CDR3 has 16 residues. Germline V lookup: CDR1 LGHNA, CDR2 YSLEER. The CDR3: CASSQERNGQTPEAFF. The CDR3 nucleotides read TGCGCCAGCAGCCAAGAGCGGAACGGCCAAACCCCCGAAGCTTTCTTT.